These T cell receptor beta chains were read from a single sample in a study of response to subunit inactivated influenza vaccine. TCRdb redid the calling of the RT-PCR reads with MiXCR, one entry per CDR3 protein. Of 540,000 or so distinct CDR3 sequences in the sample, approximately 12% were seen once. The sequences come from PBMCs from blood, collected roughly 48 days after vaccination. The source is a man aged 45-65 years who received an inactivated influenza vaccine. The CDR3 runs from the conserved cysteine through the conserved F or W. D genes are given only for firm matches. The size of a clone is reported for some rows only, either as once, few or many, or as a class for expanded clones.

v_gene,abundance,d_gene,j_gene,len,CDR3nt,CDR3aa
TRBV27,many,TRBD1,TRBJ1-5,13,TGTGCCAGCAGTGACAGGGGTATTCAGCCCCAGCATTTT,CASSDRGIQPQHF
TRBV7-9,few,-,TRBJ2-7,14,TGTGCCAGCAGCTTATCCGCCCGCCCCTACGAGCAGTACTTC,CASSLSARPYEQYF
TRBV5-1,-,TRBD1,TRBJ1-3,17,TGCGCCAGCAGCTTGTTCCCGACAGGGGAAGGTGGAAACACCATATATTTT,CASSLFPTGEGGNTIYF
TRBV7-8,-,-,TRBJ2-7,14,TGTGCCAGCAGCTCGGGACTTCGGTCCTACGAGCAGTACTTC,CASSSGLRSYEQYF
TRBV3-1,-,TRBD2,TRBJ2-3,15,TGTGCCAGCAGCCCCGGGACTAGCCCCCCAGATACGCAGTATTTT,CASSPGTSPPDTQYF
TRBV4-3,-,-,TRBJ2-3,13,TGCGCCAGCAGCCAAGCTAACACAGATACGCAGTATTTT,CASSQANTDTQYF
TRBV29-1,many,TRBD1,TRBJ2-5,12,TGCAGCGTGACCGGGACAGGGGCGACCCAGTACTTC,CSVTGTGATQYF
TRBV5-1,-,-,TRBJ2-1,11,TGCGCCAGCCGTAATGAGGGGGGGAAGTTCTTC,CASRNEGGKFF
TRBV7-9,few,TRBD1,TRBJ1-2,15,TGTGCCAGCAGCTCCACAGGGGGGGCTCGGTATGGCTACACCTTC,CASSSTGGARYGYTF
TRBV4-3,-,-,TRBJ2-1,16,TGCGCCAGCAGCCAAGAGAGGCAGAGCTCCTACAATGAGCAGTTCTTC,CASSQERQSSYNEQFF